The 10 T cell receptor beta chains below all came from one sample that was sequenced in a study of cytomegalovirus exposure and HLA in healthy donors. Use of 60 Vbeta and 13 Jbeta primers characterized the PCR. Only in-frame clones appear in the TCRdb table, and some are missing; sequencing was by immunoSEQ multiplex PCR. The sample yields roughly 100,000 clones, around 63% seen once. The sequencing input was PBMCs. All receptors derive from a human donor in good health.

The chain combines TRBV7-8 with TRBJ2-7; TRBD2 aligns across 7 bases. Germline V gene lookup returns CDR1 SGHVS and CDR2 FQNEAQ. With 5 bases clipped from V and 1 base from J, the junction kept 5 bases outside the gene matches. The CDR3 length is 14 residues. The CDR3 loop reads CASSPREGSYEQYF. In nucleotides, the CDR3 is TGTGCCAGCAGCCCCAGGGAGGGGTCCTACGAGCAGTACTTC.

The V and J genes are TRBV27 and TRBJ2-3, with a weak D call TRBD2 (6 bases). Trimming shortened V by 6 bases and J by 2 bases, and 12 bases separated the two germline ends. This CDR3 comprises 14 residues. Germline CDR1 reads MNHEY; CDR2 reads SMNVEV (reference sequence). CDR3 sequence (DNA): TGTGCCAGCAGCCGACTAGGCCACACAGATACGCAGTATTTT. Its protein is CASSRLGHTDTQYF.

In this sample, this clone turned up a few times. The chain links TRBV6-5 to TRBJ1-5, with D tentatively TRBD1 (6 bases). Germline V gene sequence: CDR1 MNHEY, CDR2 SVGAGI. The CDR3 loop spans 14 amino acids. Trimming shortened V by 4 bases and J by 6 bases, and 13 bases separated the two germline ends. CDR3 region: CASSSGQNSQPQHF. The DNA of the CDR3 is TGTGCCAGCAGTTCTGGACAGAATTCTCAGCCCCAGCATTTT.

This clone turned up a few times. The chain is built from TRBV27 and TRBJ2-7; TRBD2 matches 12 bases. The CDR3 is made up of 15 amino acids. CDR1 is MNHEY, CDR2 SMNVEV, per germline (reference sequence). V gave up 5 bases and J gave up 5 bases; unmatched junction bases: 7. CDR3 region: CASSPSTSGSDEQYF. The CDR3 DNA reads as TGTGCCAGCAGTCCCTCGACTAGCGGGAGCGACGAGCAGTACTTC.

This clone turned up a few times. The V and J genes are TRBV12-5 and TRBJ2-2; D possibly corresponds to TRBD1 (5 bases). The CDR3 has 14 amino acids. Germline CDR1 is LGHNT and CDR2 is FRNRAP. Trimming shortened V by 6 bases and J by 6 bases, and 14 bases separated the two germline ends. The CDR3 coding sequence is TGTGCTAGTGGGTATCTTACAGGTCCCGGGGAGCTGTTTTTT. Encoded protein: CASGYLTGPGELFF.

This sequence joins TRBV5-4 and TRBJ1-4, with 9 positions matching TRBD1. CDR1 and CDR2 from the germline V gene are SGHNT and YYREEE (reference sequence). The CDR3 has 17 residues. V was pared by 2 bases and J by 7 bases, with 12 bases of the junction left unmatched. In DNA, the CDR3 is TGTGCCAGCAGCTTAACCGCCGCCGGGACAGGGCTTGAAAAACTGTTTTTT. It specifies CASSLTAAGTGLEKLFF.

This chain uses TRBV19 with TRBJ1-5; a weak D match, TRBD1 (5 bases). The germline V gene has CDR1 LNHDA and CDR2 SQIVND (reference sequence). V was clipped by 7 bases and J by 3 bases, with 13 bases between them. The CDR3 has 14 residues. DNA for the CDR3: TGTGCCAGTACCCCAGGGTCTTCCAATCAGCCCCAGCATTTT. Its translation: CASTPGSSNQPQHF.

This clone was picked up a small number of times. The chain is built from TRBV6-1 and TRBJ2-4, with D perhaps TRBD2 (5 bases). Germline CDR1 MNHNS, CDR2 SASEGT. The CDR3 contains 15 residues. V was clipped by 8 bases and J by 3 bases, with 17 bases between them. CDR3 in amino acids: CASSRGGAGKNIQYF. The DNA of the CDR3 is TGTGCCAGCTCCCGTGGAGGAGCCGGCAAAAACATTCAGTACTTC.

The V and J genes are TRBV29-1 and TRBJ1-1, with no clear D. This CDR3 has 13 residues. The V end lost 1 base, the J end lost 1 base, and 7 bases lay between the germline ends. Germline V lookup: CDR1 SQVTM, CDR2 ANQGSEA. The CDR3 DNA reads as TGCAGCGTTGAAGCCACCAGGAACACTGAAGCTTTCTTT. Residues: CSVEATRNTEAFF.

There are a few counts of this clone. This chain uses TRBV19 with TRBJ2-3, with 9 positions matching TRBD2. Germline loops: CDR1 LNHDA, CDR2 SQIVND (reference sequence). V shed 4 bases and J 4 bases; nucleotides not matched to a gene: 9. The CDR3 extends over 16 amino acids. This CDR3 reads CASSTHSGSWADTQYF. The CDR3 bases are TGTGCCAGTAGTACCCATAGCGGGAGTTGGGCAGATACGCAGTATTTT. Based on the CDR3 plus reference TRBV19 and TRBJ2-3, the full variable domain is DGGITQSPKYLFRKEGQNVTLSCEQNLNHDAMYWYRQDPGQGLRLIYYSQIVNDFQKGDIAEGYSVSREKKESFPLTVTSAQKNPTAFYLCASSTHSGSWADTQYFGPGTRLTVL.